A single sample gave rise to the 27 T cell receptor beta chains below, sequenced in a study of blood T cell repertoires in COVID-19. The method was immunoSEQ multiplex PCR; TCRdb's version includes in-frame clones alone and lacks a portion of them. The sample comprises approximately 200,000 clones, approximately 82% of which are singletons, and approximately 7.2% rests with the top ten. Sequencing was done on a sample of peripheral blood. Receptors were obtained from a human donor with acute or convalescent COVID-19. The donor label of this sample is uncertain.

For this clone: This sample includes further DNA sequences coding for the same CDR3. The chain is built from TRBV30 and TRBJ2-5; 12 bases agree with TRBD2. CDR1 is GTSNPN and CDR2 is SVGIG in the germline V gene (reference sequence). With V trimmed by 3 bases and J by 4 bases, 0 bases remained unmatched. The CDR3 has 13 residues. DNA for the CDR3: TGTGCCTGGAGACTAGCGGGAGGAGAGACCCAGTACTTC. It encodes CAWRLAGGETQYF. Looking up the rest from reference TRBV30 and TRBJ2-5 gives the full variable domain: SQTIHQWPATLVQPVGSPLSLECTVEGTSNPNLYWYRQAAGRGLQLLFYSVGIGQISSEVPQNLSASRPQDRQFILSSKKLLLSDSGFYLCAWRLAGGETQYFGPGTRLLVL.

This clone showed up just once. The CDR3 sequence is CATRRGVNEKLFF. CDR3 DNA: TGTGCCACCAGAAGGGGCGTTAATGAAAAACTGTTTTTT. The chain couples TRBV10-3 to TRBJ1-4, with TRBD1 as a possible D gene (5 bases). The ends were cut back, 10 bases at V and 4 bases at J, with 13 bases in the middle. CDR1 is ENHRY and CDR2 is SYGVKD in the germline V gene. The CDR3 consists of 13 residues.

The rearrangement joins TRBV12-5 to TRBJ1-5, with 7 bases fitting TRBD1. V lost 0 bases, J lost 2 bases, and 4 bases stayed unmatched. The CDR3 is 16 residues long. From germline, CDR1 is LGHNT and CDR2 FRNRAP. CDR3 protein: CASGLVTGPGNQPQHF. The CDR3 DNA follows: TGTGCTAGTGGTTTGGTGACAGGGCCCGGCAATCAGCCCCAGCATTTT.

This clone came up once. The gene calls are TRBV27 and TRBJ1-2, with D possibly TRBD1 on 5 matching bases. This CDR3 region has 14 residues. The ends were cut back, 3 bases at V and 0 bases at J, with 8 bases in the middle. Germline V lookup: CDR1 MNHEY, CDR2 SMNVEV (reference sequence). Here the CDR3 reads CASSLGLSNYGYTF. The DNA for the CDR3 is TGTGCCAGCAGTTTGGGACTCTCTAACTATGGCTACACCTTC.

This clone was detected only a few times. The chain recombines TRBV29-1 with TRBJ2-3; D possibly corresponds to TRBD2 (6 bases). V lost 4 bases and J lost 2, with 10 bases in between. This CDR3 spans 13 amino acids. Germline V gives CDR1 SQVTM, CDR2 ANQGSEA. The CDR3 sequence: CSVAGGNTDTQYF. In DNA, the CDR3 is TGCAGCGTTGCCGGGGGTAACACAGATACGCAGTATTTT.

This sequence joins TRBV6-5 and TRBJ1-6; 7 bases are shared with TRBD1. The CDR3 has 15 amino acids. The germline V gene encodes CDR1 MNHEY and CDR2 SVGAGI. The junction had 2 bases not matched to a gene; V was cut back by 0 bases and J by 6 bases. The CDR3 here is CASSYSWDSNSPLHF. CDR3 DNA sequence: TGTGCCAGCAGTTACTCTTGGGACAGTAATTCACCCCTCCACTTT.

V and J are TRBV5-4 and TRBJ2-2, with 8 bases matching TRBD1. Per the germline V gene, CDR1 is SGHNT and CDR2 is YYREEE (reference sequence). The length of the CDR3 is 19 residues. Germline trimming cut 4 bases from V and 2 bases from J; bases unmatched to any gene: 16. The CDR3 sequence is CASSGRGQGANRNTGELFF. CDR3 DNA sequence: TGTGCCAGCAGCGGCCGGGGGCAGGGGGCAAATAGAAACACCGGGGAGCTGTTTTTT. Full variable domain (remainder filled in from reference TRBV5-4 and TRBJ2-2): ETGVTQSPTHLIKTRGQQVTLRCSSQSGHNTVSWYQQALGQGPQFIFQYYREEENGRGNFPPRFSGLQFPNYSSELNVNALELDDSALYLCASSGRGQGANRNTGELFFGEGSRLTVL.

This CDR3 is CASSGTTGVTEAFF. As DNA, the CDR3 is TGTGCCAGCAGCGGTACTACAGGGGTAACTGAAGCTTTCTTT. The chain combines TRBV7-8 with TRBJ1-1; 7 nucleotides line up with TRBD1. Germline CDR1 SGHVS, CDR2 FQNEAQ. V shed 5 bases, J shed 5 bases, and the junction held 8 bases outside the gene matches. The CDR3 is made up of 14 amino acids.

V is TRBV27 and J is TRBJ2-7; 10 bases match TRBD2. CDR1 is MNHEY and CDR2 is SMNVEV in the germline V gene (reference sequence). The CDR3 consists of 13 residues. The J segment lost 6 bases and the V segment lost 3 bases, leaving 2 bases of the junction unmatched. The CDR3 DNA reads as TGTGCCAGCAGTTTTCTAGCGGGAGTCGAGCAGTACTTC. Translated: CASSFLAGVEQYF.

This rearrangement joins TRBV30 to TRBJ2-3, with TRBD2 matching over 10 bases. The CDR3 runs 17 residues. Germline CDR1 and CDR2: GTSNPN and SVGIG (reference sequence). The ends lost 1 base at V and 1 base at J; junction bases unmatched: 8. CDR3 residues: CAWSDPLSGRGTDTQYF. The CDR3 region has the DNA TGTGCCTGGAGTGACCCCCTCAGCGGGAGGGGCACAGATACGCAGTATTTT.

V and J are TRBV5-4 and TRBJ2-4, with TRBD2 as a possible D gene (5 bases). Between the trimmed V and J ends, which lost 6 bases and 2 bases, there was a span of 6 bases. Germline V gene data show CDR1 as SGHNT and CDR2 as YYREEE (reference sequence). The CDR3 runs 12 residues. CDR3 in amino acids: CASTGTKNIQYF. For the CDR3, the DNA is TGTGCCAGCACCGGGACCAAAAACATTCAGTACTTC.

The chain has TRBV7-2 and TRBJ2-3; TRBD2 matches at 7 bases. The length of the CDR3 is 16 residues. The V and J ends lost 2 bases and 4 bases, in that order; junction bases with no gene match: 9. Germline CDR1 SGHTA, CDR2 FQGNSA. The CDR3 reads CASSLSSTGLSDTQYF. The CDR3 nucleotides read TGTGCCAGCAGCTTATCCTCAACGGGACTATCAGATACGCAGTATTTT.

The chain combines TRBV5-1 with TRBJ2-3, with D unresolved. This CDR3 comprises 12 residues. Germline CDR1 and CDR2: SGHRS and YFSETQ. Trimming took off 0 bases at V and 5 bases at J, with 4 bases between the two ends. The CDR3 region has the DNA TGCGCCAGCAGCTTGGCGGGAGATACGCAGTATTTT. Its protein product is CASSLAGDTQYF.

The chain employs TRBV4-1 and TRBJ2-5; TRBD2 matches 9 bases. V trimming: 0 bases; J trimming: 4 bases; junction bases outside the gene matches: 21. CDR3 length: 21 amino acids. Germline CDR1 is MGHRA and CDR2 is YSYEKL. CDR3 residues: CASSQDTSGRRVGRGGETQYF. The CDR3 nucleotides read TGCGCCAGCAGCCAAGATACGAGCGGGAGGAGAGTAGGAAGGGGAGGAGAGACCCAGTACTTC.

This clone is a singleton in its sample. This chain connects TRBV7-2 to TRBJ1-6; 10 positions match TRBD1. V lost 3 bases and J lost 7; bases outside the gene matches: 15. Germline loops: CDR1 SGHTA, CDR2 FQGNSA. The length of the CDR3 is 19 residues. The CDR3: CASSFAGQGGKPNNSPLHF. The DNA for the CDR3 is TGTGCCAGCAGCTTTGCCGGACAGGGGGGTAAACCAAACAATTCACCCCTCCACTTT.

CDR3 amino acids: CASSVGQDQPQHF. The CDR3, as DNA: TGTGCCAGCAGCGTAGGACAAGATCAGCCCCAGCATTTT. This rearrangement joins TRBV7-2 to TRBJ1-5; maybe TRBD1 (5 bases). The CDR3 covers 13 residues. Germline values: CDR1 SGHTA, CDR2 FQGNSA. V was shortened by 5 bases and J by 5 bases, with 10 bases between the two germline ends.

The J gene is TRBJ2-2, the V gene TRBV5-5; 8 bases agree with TRBD2. Per germline, CDR1 SGHKS and CDR2 YYEKEE (reference sequence). CDR3 length: 15 amino acids. V shed 4 bases, J shed 1 base, and the junction held 3 bases outside the gene matches. CDR3 nucleotide sequence: TGTGCCAGCAGCGCCGGGGGGGGGAACACCGGGGAGCTGTTTTTT. Translation gives CASSAGGGNTGELFF.

The chain joins TRBV4-2 to TRBJ2-4; no clear D. The CDR3 totals 15 residues. Germline loops: CDR1 LGHNA, CDR2 YNFKEQ. V lost 0 bases and J lost 0, with 6 bases in between. This chain's CDR3 is CASSQERSAKNIQYF. The CDR3 nucleotides are TGTGCCAGCAGCCAAGAGAGGTCAGCCAAAAACATTCAGTACTTC.

This clone was counted once. CDR3 bases: TGTGCCAGCGCTAGCGGGAGGGTCCCGAACACCGGGGAGCTGTTTTTT. It specifies CASASGRVPNTGELFF. The chain uses TRBV27 and TRBJ2-2, with TRBD2 matching over 12 bases. In germline, CDR1 is MNHEY, CDR2 SMNVEV (reference sequence). Trimming at V came to 8 bases and at J to 0 bases, leaving 4 bases not matched to a gene. The CDR3 length is 16 residues.

The rearrangement links TRBV9 to TRBJ2-5; 7 nucleotides match TRBD1. The V and J ends lost 4 bases and 4 bases, in that order; junction bases with no gene match: 7. CDR1 and CDR2 from the germline V gene are SGDLS and YYNGEE. The CDR3 has 14 amino acids. The CDR3 reads CASSPRQGRETQYF. CDR3 in DNA: TGTGCCAGCAGCCCACGACAGGGACGAGAGACCCAGTACTTC. Based on the CDR3 plus reference TRBV9 and TRBJ2-5, the full variable domain is DSGVTQTPKHLITATGQRVTLRCSPRSGDLSVYWYQQSLDQGLQFLIQYYNGEERAKGNILERFSAQQFPDLHSELNLSSLELGDSALYFCASSPRQGRETQYFGPGTRLLVL.

The V gene is TRBV6-2 or TRBV6-3, the J gene TRBJ2-7, with 10 bases identical to TRBD1. The germline CDR1 and CDR2 sequences are MNHEY and SVGEGT. The CDR3 extends over 14 amino acids. V lost 5 bases and J lost 3; bases outside the gene matches: 4. CDR3 in DNA: TGTGCCAGCAGTCGGACAGGGGGTATCTACGAGCAGTACTTC. Encoded protein: CASSRTGGIYEQYF.

The chain recombines TRBV7-3 with TRBJ2-3; 7 bases match TRBD2. CDR3 length equals 16 residues. Germline V gives CDR1 SGHTA, CDR2 FQGTGA. With 0 bases clipped from V and 2 bases from J, the junction kept 5 bases outside the gene matches. CDR3: CASSLTGTTSTDTQYF. CDR3 nucleotide sequence: TGTGCCAGCAGCTTAACCGGGACTACCTCCACAGATACGCAGTATTTT.

The chain combines TRBV10-3 with TRBJ1-1; possible D gene TRBD1, 6 bases. CDR1 ENHRY and CDR2 SYGVKD come from the germline V gene. The CDR3 has 13 residues. Deletions cut 4 bases from V and 3 bases from J, with 9 bases between. The CDR3 sequence is CAISGSGDTEAFF. CDR3 bases: TGTGCCATCAGTGGGTCAGGGGACACTGAAGCTTTCTTT.

The rearrangement joins TRBV19 to TRBJ2-7; TRBD2 matches at 11 bases. From germline, CDR1 is LNHDA and CDR2 SQIVND (reference sequence). V was pared by 1 base and J by 1 base, with 3 bases of the junction left unmatched. This CDR3 comprises 16 residues. Here the CDR3 DNA reads TGTGCCAGTAGTATAGTAGCGGGAGGGCCATCCTACGAGCAGTACTTC. Protein: CASSIVAGGPSYEQYF.

The CDR3 here is CSVGDRGGLARDTQYF. The CDR3 nucleotides read TGCAGCGTGGGGGACAGGGGTGGTTTGGCAAGAGATACGCAGTATTTT. The chain uses TRBV29-1 and TRBJ2-3, with TRBD1 matching 10 bases. Per the germline V gene, CDR1 is SQVTM and CDR2 is ANQGSEA. This CDR3 comprises 16 residues. The J segment lost 5 bases and the V segment lost 6 bases, leaving 14 bases of the junction unmatched.

The rearrangement links TRBV2 to TRBJ2-3; 11 positions match TRBD2. The CDR3 is 19 amino acids. After removal of 1 base from V and 2 bases from J, the junction contained 11 bases not matched to a gene. Looked up from germline, CDR1 is SNHLY and CDR2 is FYNNEI. In nucleotides, the CDR3 is TGTGCCAGCAGTGAAGGGGGGACTAGCGGAAGTCCCCTCACAGATACGCAGTATTTT. Translation: CASSEGGTSGSPLTDTQYF.

The chain carries TRBV6-4 and TRBJ2-3; tentatively, D is TRBD2 (6 bases). Germline CDR1 is MRHNA and CDR2 is SNTAGT. The CDR3 runs to 13 residues. Between the trimmed V and J ends, which lost 0 bases and 10 bases, there was a span of 11 bases. CDR3 protein: CASSDSVGTPQYF. CDR3 in DNA: TGTGCCAGCAGTGACTCCGTTGGGACTCCGCAGTATTTT.